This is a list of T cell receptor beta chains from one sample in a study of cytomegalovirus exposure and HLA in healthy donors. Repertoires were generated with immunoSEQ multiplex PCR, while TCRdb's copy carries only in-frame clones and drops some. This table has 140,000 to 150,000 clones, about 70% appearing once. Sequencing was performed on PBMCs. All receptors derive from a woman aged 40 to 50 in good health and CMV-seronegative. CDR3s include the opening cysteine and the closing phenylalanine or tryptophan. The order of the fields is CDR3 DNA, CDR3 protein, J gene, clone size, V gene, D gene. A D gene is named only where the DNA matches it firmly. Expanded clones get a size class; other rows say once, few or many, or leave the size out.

CDR3 DNA: TGTGCCAGCAGCTTAGGGGGCGCCGGTAACTATGGCTACACCTTC; CDR3 protein: CASSLGGAGNYGYTF; J gene: TRBJ1-2; clone size: -; V gene: TRBV13; D gene: -
CDR3 DNA: TGTGCCAGCAGCTCACAGGACAGGGACGAAAAACTGTTTTTT; CDR3 protein: CASSSQDRDEKLFF; J gene: TRBJ1-4; clone size: once; V gene: TRBV7-8; D gene: TRBD1
CDR3 DNA: TGTGCCAGCAGCTTAGCCCCCCGTAACACCGGGGAGCTGTTTTTT; CDR3 protein: CASSLAPRNTGELFF; J gene: TRBJ2-2; clone size: -; V gene: TRBV7-7; D gene: -
CDR3 DNA: TGTGCCAGCAGCTTCGAAAGTCCCTACTCTGGAAACACCATATATTTT; CDR3 protein: CASSFESPYSGNTIYF; J gene: TRBJ1-3; clone size: -; V gene: TRBV28; D gene: -
CDR3 DNA: TGTGCCAGCAGCCAAGTTCCCTTTAACTATGGCTACACCTTC; CDR3 protein: CASSQVPFNYGYTF; J gene: TRBJ1-2; clone size: -; V gene: TRBV4-2; D gene: -
CDR3 DNA: TGTGCCAGCAGGCGCGGGGGATCCTACAATGAGCAGTTCTTC; CDR3 protein: CASRRGGSYNEQFF; J gene: TRBJ2-1; clone size: -; V gene: TRBV6-1; D gene: TRBD2
CDR3 DNA: TGTTCCAAGGAGGGATCTTCCTACGAGCAGTACTTC; CDR3 protein: CSKEGSSYEQYF; J gene: TRBJ2-7; clone size: -; V gene: TRBV7-9; D gene: -
CDR3 DNA: TGTGCCAGCAGTGACACGACTAGCGGGGGGTCTAGCTCCTACAATGAGCAGTTCTTC; CDR3 protein: CASSDTTSGGSSSYNEQFF; J gene: TRBJ2-1; clone size: -; V gene: TRBV6-4; D gene: TRBD2
CDR3 DNA: TGCGCCAGCAGCTTGGGGGGGCCGGACACCGGGGAGCTGTTTTTT; CDR3 protein: CASSLGGPDTGELFF; J gene: TRBJ2-2; clone size: -; V gene: TRBV5-1; D gene: -
CDR3 DNA: TGTGCCAGCAGCGCCGACAGAAGCTCCTATAATTCACCCCTCCACTTT; CDR3 protein: CASSADRSSYNSPLHF; J gene: TRBJ1-6; clone size: -; V gene: TRBV2; D gene: -
CDR3 DNA: TGTGCCAGCAGCCAAGTTGAAGGGGGCACAGATACGCAGTATTTT; CDR3 protein: CASSQVEGGTDTQYF; J gene: TRBJ2-3; clone size: -; V gene: TRBV4-2; D gene: -
CDR3 DNA: TGTGCCAGCAGCGTCCGGTGGAACACTGAAGCTTTCTTT; CDR3 protein: CASSVRWNTEAFF; J gene: TRBJ1-1; clone size: -; V gene: TRBV7-6; D gene: -
CDR3 DNA: TGCGCCAGCAGCCAAACCCTCGGCGGGAGAATCTCCTACAATGAGCAGTTCTTC; CDR3 protein: CASSQTLGGRISYNEQFF; J gene: TRBJ2-1; clone size: -; V gene: TRBV4-1; D gene: TRBD2
CDR3 DNA: TGTGCCATCAGTGATTCTTCGGGTAAGAATGAGCAGTTCTTC; CDR3 protein: CAISDSSGKNEQFF; J gene: TRBJ2-1; clone size: -; V gene: TRBV10-3; D gene: -
CDR3 DNA: TGTGCCAGCAGTTACTCCGCGGGCGGGGGGCATGAAAAACTGTTTTTT; CDR3 protein: CASSYSAGGGHEKLFF; J gene: TRBJ1-4; clone size: once; V gene: TRBV6-5; D gene: -
CDR3 DNA: TGTGCCAGCAGCAGAGACTATAATTCACCCCTCCACTTT; CDR3 protein: CASSRDYNSPLHF; J gene: TRBJ1-6; clone size: -; V gene: TRBV7-2; D gene: -
CDR3 DNA: TGTGCCAGCAGTGCATTTGGACAGGGACCTAACTATGGCTACACCTTC; CDR3 protein: CASSAFGQGPNYGYTF; J gene: TRBJ1-2; clone size: -; V gene: TRBV6-1; D gene: TRBD1
CDR3 DNA: TGTGCCAGCAGTTACCAGACTGTGAACACTGAAGCTTTCTTT; CDR3 protein: CASSYQTVNTEAFF; J gene: TRBJ1-1; clone size: -; V gene: TRBV6-6; D gene: -
CDR3 DNA: TGTGCCAGCCAGCCGACAGGGAGTTACCCTTCCGCTGAAGCTTTCTTT; CDR3 protein: CASQPTGSYPSAEAFF; J gene: TRBJ1-1; clone size: -; V gene: TRBV2; D gene: TRBD1
CDR3 DNA: TGTGCCAGCAGTCCCTCGGACAGGGGGCCTCTTCGCACTGAAGCTTTCTTT; CDR3 protein: CASSPSDRGPLRTEAFF; J gene: TRBJ1-1; clone size: -; V gene: TRBV27; D gene: TRBD1
CDR3 DNA: TGTGCCTGGAGTGTACTTTCAGGGAGGTTTTTAGGAGTCCACTTC; CDR3 protein: CAWSVLSGRFLGVHF; J gene: TRBJ2-5; clone size: -; V gene: TRBV30; D gene: -
CDR3 DNA: TGTGCTAGTGAGGTTCCTCCGGGACAGGGTTGTAATTCACCCCTCCACTTT; CDR3 protein: CASEVPPGQGCNSPLHF; J gene: TRBJ1-6; clone size: -; V gene: TRBV12-5; D gene: TRBD1
CDR3 DNA: TGTGCCAGCAGCGTGGGGACAGGGTATTCACCCCTCCACTTT; CDR3 protein: CASSVGTGYSPLHF; J gene: TRBJ1-6; clone size: -; V gene: TRBV9; D gene: TRBD1
CDR3 DNA: TGTGCCTGGAGTTCCGGACACCGTGGAGGCTACACCTTC; CDR3 protein: CAWSSGHRGGYTF; J gene: TRBJ1-2; clone size: -; V gene: TRBV30; D gene: -
CDR3 DNA: TGTGCCAGCAGCCAAGGATCTAGCGGATCATACAATGAGCAGTTCTTC; CDR3 protein: CASSQGSSGSYNEQFF; J gene: TRBJ2-1; clone size: -; V gene: TRBV4-2; D gene: TRBD2
CDR3 DNA: TGTGCCTGGCAGGGGATGATGAACACTGAAGCTTTCTTT; CDR3 protein: CAWQGMMNTEAFF; J gene: TRBJ1-1; clone size: -; V gene: TRBV30; D gene: -
CDR3 DNA: TGTGCCAGCAGTGTGGAGGCGGGGGCCTCCTACGAGCAGTACTTC; CDR3 protein: CASSVEAGASYEQYF; J gene: TRBJ2-7; clone size: -; V gene: TRBV6-1; D gene: -
CDR3 DNA: TGCAGCTCCACCCTGGGGACAGGGGGCTTCACCGGGGAGCTGTTTTTT; CDR3 protein: CSSTLGTGGFTGELFF; J gene: TRBJ2-2; clone size: few; V gene: TRBV29-1; D gene: TRBD1
CDR3 DNA: TGTGCCAGCAGCTCGTATGAACAGGGTGTGGGTAATGAAAAACTGTTTTTT; CDR3 protein: CASSSYEQGVGNEKLFF; J gene: TRBJ1-4; clone size: -; V gene: TRBV5-4; D gene: -